Each of the 27 T cell receptor beta chains below was sequenced from the same sample in a study of cytomegalovirus exposure and HLA in healthy donors. The PCR contained 60 Vbeta and 13 Jbeta primers. Assay: immunoSEQ multiplex PCR; the TCRdb copy retains only in-frame clones and omits some. The sample holds around 140,000 clones, approximately 80% seen once. The material sequenced was PBMCs. Receptors originate from a woman in her sixties or seventies in good health and CMV-seropositive.

V gene TRBV7-3 combines with J gene TRBJ2-1, with TRBD2 matching over 10 bases. The V gene's germline CDR1 is SGHTA and CDR2 FQGTGA. The V segment lost 2 bases and the J segment 7 bases; nucleotides outside the gene matches: 5. The CDR3 loop spans 15 amino acids. The CDR3 nucleotides read TGTGCCAGCAGCTTACTAGCGGGAGCTGGAAATGAGCAGTTCTTC. This sequence encodes CASSLLAGAGNEQFF.

V is TRBV10-3 and J is TRBJ1-4, with 7 bases fitting TRBD1. V trimming: 11 bases; J trimming: 3 bases; junction bases outside the gene matches: 9. There are 14 residues in the CDR3. CDR1 and CDR2 from the germline V gene are ENHRY and SYGVKD. The CDR3 loop reads CASHTGVANEKLFF. The CDR3, as DNA: TGTGCCTCCCATACAGGGGTCGCTAATGAAAAACTGTTTTTT.

The chain carries TRBV7-2 and TRBJ1-4, with D perhaps matching TRBD1 (6 bases). This CDR3 has 15 residues. Trimming took 7 bases from V and 7 from J, leaving 19 bases between them. The germline gives CDR1 SGHTA, CDR2 FQGNSA. The CDR3 protein is CASTPTGGQGEKLFF. CDR3 DNA: TGTGCCAGCACCCCTACGGGGGGGCAAGGTGAAAAACTGTTTTTT.

The chain is built from TRBV23-1 and TRBJ2-2, with D tentatively TRBD2 (5 bases). Being an ORF, TRBV23-1 has a function that is uncertain. V was pared by 7 bases and J by 5 bases, with 14 bases between. The CDR3 extends over 14 amino acids. DNA of the CDR3: TGCGCCAGCACTTGGACTCTAAGGACCGGGGAGCTGTTTTTT. It encodes CASTWTLRTGELFF.

V is TRBV19 and J is TRBJ1-3; possible D gene TRBD1, 5 bases. The CDR3 runs 14 residues. The germline V gene has CDR1 LNHDA and CDR2 SQIVND (reference sequence). Deletions cut 5 bases from V and 0 bases from J, with 8 bases between. The chain's CDR3 is CASSRTSSGNTIYF. DNA of the CDR3: TGTGCCAGTAGTCGGACAAGCTCTGGAAACACCATATATTTT.

This clone was detected only once. The genes are TRBV5-1 and TRBJ2-5; 8 bases are shared with TRBD1. There are 15 residues in the CDR3. Germline trimming cut 6 bases from V and 2 bases from J; bases unmatched to any gene: 9. Per germline, CDR1 SGHRS and CDR2 YFSETQ. CDR3 residues: CASTTRQGPQETQYF. The CDR3 DNA reads as TGCGCCAGCACCACCCGACAGGGGCCTCAAGAGACCCAGTACTTC.

The genes are TRBV7-9 and TRBJ1-2; no clear D gene. Between the trimmed V and J ends, which lost 5 bases and 3 bases, there was a span of 10 bases. Germline V gives CDR1 SEHNR, CDR2 FQNEAQ (reference sequence). The CDR3 covers 13 residues. CDR3 bases: TGTGCCAGCAGCCTTGGGCGGGACTATGGCTACACCTTC. It codes for CASSLGRDYGYTF.

The rearrangement joins TRBV11-2 to TRBJ2-5, with 7 bases lining up with TRBD1. The last part of the DNA fits TRBJ2-7 better; the J call may be wrong. The germline CDR1 and CDR2 sequences are SGHAT and FQNNGV. This CDR3 is 13 amino acids long. DNA of the CDR3: TGTGCCAGCAGGCCTACAGGGGTCCACGAGCAGTACTTC. It encodes CASRPTGVHEQYF.

The chain couples TRBV6-4 to TRBJ2-1; TRBD2 agrees at 7 bases. Trimming removed 4 bases from V and 9 bases from J; junction bases left unmatched: 9. CDR3 size: 14 residues. Germline CDR1 is MRHNA and CDR2 is SNTAGT. The CDR3 DNA sequence: TGTGCCAGCAGTGCTGGGCGGGAGAGCGGTGAGCAGTTCTTC. Translating it yields CASSAGRESGEQFF.

The V and J genes are TRBV7-2 and TRBJ2-5; 7 nucleotides line up with TRBD1. Judging by the DNA end, TRBJ2-7 fits better; the J call may be wrong. The CDR3 totals 13 residues. From germline, CDR1 is SGHTA and CDR2 FQGNSA. In nucleotides, the CDR3 is TGTGCCAGCAGCTTAGACAGGGGCTACGAGCAGTACTTC. Its translation: CASSLDRGYEQYF.

The genes are TRBV28 and TRBJ2-7, with D unresolved. V was clipped by 7 bases and J by 2 bases, with 9 bases between them. Germline V lookup: CDR1 MDHEN, CDR2 SYDVKM. The length of the CDR3 is 12 residues. The CDR3 spells CASNSKTYEQYF. The CDR3 nucleotides are TGTGCCAGCAACTCAAAAACCTACGAGCAGTACTTC.

The CDR3 nucleotides read TGTGCCAGCATTTCCAGGTTGGATCAGCCCCAGCATTTT. It codes for CASISRLDQPQHF. This chain uses TRBV6-1 with TRBJ1-5; D not resolved. V was trimmed by 7 bases and J by 5 bases, leaving 12 bases between them. CDR1 and CDR2 from the germline V gene are MNHNS and SASEGT. The CDR3 totals 13 residues.

The chain uses TRBV4-1 and TRBJ1-4; 8 nucleotides match TRBD1. V lost 3 bases and J lost 2; bases outside the gene matches: 5. The CDR3 runs to 16 residues. Germline loops: CDR1 MGHRA, CDR2 YSYEKL. The CDR3: CASSQTGVGTNEKLFF. The CDR3 region has the DNA TGCGCCAGCAGCCAGACAGGGGTGGGGACTAATGAAAAACTGTTTTTT.

The V and J genes are TRBV30 and TRBJ1-4; the match to TRBD1 covers 7 bases. Losses at the gene ends were 4 bases for V and 0 bases for J; bases not matched to a gene: 2. Germline V CDR1 and CDR2: GTSNPN, SVGIG (reference sequence). This CDR3 has 14 residues. For the CDR3, the DNA is TGTGCCTGGAATGACAGGGCAACTAATGAAAAACTGTTTTTT. Translating it yields CAWNDRATNEKLFF.

This sequence joins TRBV9 and TRBJ2-1, with TRBD2 identical over 8 bases. The CDR3 runs 15 residues. The V segment lost 0 bases and the J segment 7 bases; nucleotides outside the gene matches: 6. From germline, CDR1 is SGDLS and CDR2 YYNGEE. As DNA, the CDR3 is TGTGCCAGCAGCGTAGCGGGAGGGCCGGGGAATGAGCAGTTCTTC. It translates to CASSVAGGPGNEQFF.

This rearrangement joins TRBV7-3 to TRBJ2-1, with TRBD2 matching over 10 bases. Germline loops: CDR1 SGHTA, CDR2 FQGTGA. V shed 4 bases and J 5 bases; nucleotides not matched to a gene: 5. CDR3 size: 15 residues. CDR3 in amino acids: CASSSGLANDNEQFF. For the CDR3, the DNA is TGTGCCAGCAGCTCGGGACTAGCGAATGACAATGAGCAGTTCTTC.

The chain links TRBV11-2 to TRBJ2-6; 7 bases match TRBD1. From germline, CDR1 is SGHAT and CDR2 FQNNGV. Germline trimming cut 5 bases from V and 2 bases from J; bases unmatched to any gene: 3. CDR3 length: 15 residues. The CDR3 nucleotides read TGTGCCAGCAGCACCGACAGGGCTGGGGCCAACGTCCTGACTTTC. This gives the protein CASSTDRAGANVLTF.

The V and J genes are TRBV28 and TRBJ1-6, with D maybe TRBD1 (5 bases). Trimming pared 3 bases from V and 5 bases from J, leaving 14 bases between. The CDR3 has 16 residues. Germline CDR1 reads MDHEN; CDR2 reads SYDVKM. CDR3 region: CASSFRQGSHNSPLHF. The CDR3 DNA sequence: TGTGCCAGCAGTTTCCGGCAGGGCAGCCATAATTCACCCCTCCACTTT.

The chain employs TRBV25-1 and TRBJ2-7; 9 bases fit TRBD2. This CDR3 has 15 residues. The V gene's germline CDR1 is MGHDK and CDR2 SYGVNS. The trim removed 7 bases at V and 9 bases at J, leaving 16 bases unmatched. The CDR3 sequence is CASIPGRGRETRQYF. Written as DNA, the CDR3 is TGTGCCAGCATTCCCGGTCGCGGGAGGGAGACGCGGCAGTACTTC.

This chain uses TRBV28 with TRBJ2-2; D remains ambiguous. The germline CDR1 and CDR2 sequences are MDHEN and SYDVKM. V was cut by 7 bases and J by 5 bases, with 5 bases left in between. This CDR3 contains 11 residues. The CDR3: CASTRTGELFF. CDR3 bases: TGTGCCAGCACCAGGACCGGGGAGCTGTTTTTT.

This clone is a singleton in its sample. This chain uses TRBV19 with TRBJ1-1; D may be TRBD1 (6 bases). Germline loops: CDR1 LNHDA, CDR2 SQIVND (reference sequence). The CDR3 length is 14 residues. Trimming removed 7 bases from V and 1 base from J, with 13 bases in between. The CDR3 loop is CASTKGGPNTEAFF. CDR3 DNA: TGTGCCAGTACCAAGGGGGGGCCGAACACTGAAGCTTTCTTT.

In this sample, this clone turned up once. The chain has TRBV11-3 and TRBJ2-5; D not certain. The CDR3 length is 13 residues. Trimming left V 2 bases short and J 3 bases short, with 7 bases between. The germline V gene encodes CDR1 SGHNT and CDR2 YENEEA. The CDR3: CASSLNSKETQYF. In nucleotides, the CDR3 is TGTGCCAGCAGCTTAAACAGCAAAGAGACCCAGTACTTC.

The chain links TRBV2 to TRBJ2-2; TRBD2 aligns across 16 bases. Per germline, CDR1 SNHLY and CDR2 FYNNEI. The CDR3 has 16 amino acids. V lost 7 bases and J lost 5; bases outside the gene matches: 4. The CDR3 sequence: CASIMGLAGGTGELFF. DNA for the CDR3: TGTGCCAGCATTATGGGACTAGCGGGAGGGACCGGGGAGCTGTTTTTT.

The chain employs TRBV2 and TRBJ2-1; 9 bases are a match to TRBD2. The V and J ends lost 1 base and 2 bases, in that order; junction bases with no gene match: 3. CDR1 is SNHLY and CDR2 is FYNNEI in the germline V gene. The CDR3 loop spans 16 amino acids. In DNA form, the CDR3 reads TGTGCCAGCAGTGAAGGGGGCGGGAGGGCCTACAATGAGCAGTTCTTC. Translation: CASSEGGGRAYNEQFF.

The rearrangement uses TRBV7-6 and TRBJ1-3; D gene ambiguous. This CDR3 is 15 amino acids long. Trimming took off 5 bases at V and 2 bases at J, with 13 bases between the two ends. Germline V gene sequence: CDR1 SGHVS, CDR2 FNYEAQ. This CDR3 is CASSPLWEPGNTIYF. The CDR3 DNA reads as TGTGCCAGCAGCCCCCTCTGGGAGCCTGGAAACACCATATATTTT.

This sequence joins TRBV13 and TRBJ2-1, with TRBD1 identical over 7 bases. Germline V lookup: CDR1 PRHDT, CDR2 FYEKMQ (reference sequence). The CDR3 runs 15 residues. After removal of 4 bases from V and 3 bases from J, the junction contained 6 bases not matched to a gene. CDR3 protein: CASSSRDSYYNEQFF. The CDR3 coding sequence is TGTGCCAGCAGCTCCCGGGACAGCTACTACAATGAGCAGTTCTTC.

CDR3 sequence reads: CASSYSTGRLPGYTF. The CDR3 region has the DNA TGTGCCAGCAGTTACTCGACAGGGCGACTCCCTGGCTACACCTTC. The chain recombines TRBV6-5 with TRBJ1-2; 7 positions match TRBD1. Germline assignment: CDR1 MNHEY and CDR2 SVGAGI. The CDR3 has 15 amino acids. J lost 7 bases, V lost 0 bases, and 8 bases had no gene match.